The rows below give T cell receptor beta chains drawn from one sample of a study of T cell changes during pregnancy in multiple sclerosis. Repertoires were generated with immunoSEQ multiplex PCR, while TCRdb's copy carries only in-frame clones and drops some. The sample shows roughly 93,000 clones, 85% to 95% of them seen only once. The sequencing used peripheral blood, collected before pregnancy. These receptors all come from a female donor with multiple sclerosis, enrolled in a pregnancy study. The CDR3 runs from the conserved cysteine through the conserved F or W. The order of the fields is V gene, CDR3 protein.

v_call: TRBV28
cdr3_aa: CASRDRAWETQYF

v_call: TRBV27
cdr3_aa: CASSFLPLAGVSYNEQFF

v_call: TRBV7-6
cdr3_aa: CASSPFQGTRSYEQYF

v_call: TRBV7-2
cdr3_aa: CASSLNSLINTGELFF

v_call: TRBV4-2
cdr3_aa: CASSPTVWTASTDTQYF

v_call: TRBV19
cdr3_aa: CASSPEDTNHYEQYF

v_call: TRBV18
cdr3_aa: CASSLNRENTIYF

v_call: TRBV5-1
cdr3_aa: CASSFWGLDRGDDEQYF

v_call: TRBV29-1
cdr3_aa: CSVRTGGASYGYTF

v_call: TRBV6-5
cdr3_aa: CASSGLAERGDTQYF

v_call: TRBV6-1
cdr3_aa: CASSEFGRDIHYGYTF

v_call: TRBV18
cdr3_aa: CASSPFPYEQYF

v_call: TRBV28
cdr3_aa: CASSLPLAREQYF

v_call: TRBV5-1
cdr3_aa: CASSSGLAGRETQYF

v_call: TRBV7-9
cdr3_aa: CASSYGGGTQYF

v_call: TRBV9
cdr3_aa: CASSSWTGETEAFF

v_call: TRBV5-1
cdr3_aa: CASSLEGGPNEKLFF

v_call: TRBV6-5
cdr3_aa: CASSPDRARGYTF